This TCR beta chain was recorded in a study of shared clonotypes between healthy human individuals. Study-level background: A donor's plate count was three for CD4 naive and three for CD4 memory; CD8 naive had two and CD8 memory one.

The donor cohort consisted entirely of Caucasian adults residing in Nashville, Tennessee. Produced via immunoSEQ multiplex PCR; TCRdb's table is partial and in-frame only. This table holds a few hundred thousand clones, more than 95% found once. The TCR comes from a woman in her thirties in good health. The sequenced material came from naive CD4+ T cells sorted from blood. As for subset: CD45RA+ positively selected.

CDR3 loop: CASSPGTGRNQPQHF. The CDR3 DNA is TGTGCCAGCTCACCGGGGACAGGGCGCAATCAGCCCCAGCATTTT. This chain uses TRBV18 with TRBJ1-5, with TRBD1 identical over 9 bases. V lost 3 bases to trimming and J lost 2 bases; unmatched junction nucleotides: 2. Germline V gene sequence: CDR1 KGHSH, CDR2 LQKENI. The CDR3 contains 15 residues.